This T cell receptor (beta chain) was profiled in a study of blood T cell repertoires in COVID-19. As originally analysed: For nucleated cells, counts were estimated from reference gene primer amplification. Profiled with immunoSEQ multiplex PCR; TCRdb holds only in-frame clones, not every one. For V, J and clone size, that table is used; D and trimming come from the DNA. The top ten clones hold roughly 1.2% of a sample with 100,000 to 130,000 clones, around nine tenths of them seen once. Germline V lookup: CDR1 MDHEN, CDR2 SYDVKM. The CDR3 loop spans 14 amino acids. Trimming cost V 6 bases and J 0 bases; bases outside gene matches: 3.

Sequences were obtained from peripheral blood. This clonotype originated in a woman aged 25 to 39 with acute or convalescent COVID-19. The chain recombines TRBV28 with TRBJ2-3, with TRBD2 identical over 7 bases. Here the CDR3 reads CASRGGPSTDTQYF. The CDR3 DNA reads TGTGCCAGCAGGGGAGGGCCCAGCACAGATACGCAGTATTTT.